This T cell receptor (beta chain) was recorded in a study of cytomegalovirus exposure and HLA in healthy donors. Primers: 60 Vbeta forward and 13 Jbeta reverse. Sequencing was performed with immunoSEQ multiplex PCR; in TCRdb, only in-frame clones are kept and a portion is missing. This table has under 200,000 clones, around 77% appearing once. V was cut by 7 bases and J by 1 base, with 17 bases left in between. Germline-derived CDR1 and CDR2 are SNHLY and FYNNEI. CDR3 length equals 15 residues. This receptor was taken from a man between 60 and 75 years old in good health and CMV-seronegative. The sequencing input was PBMCs. This chain joins TRBV2 and TRBJ2-7; D possibly corresponds to TRBD1 (6 bases). CDR3 loop: CASKGFRGRSYEQYF. The CDR3 DNA reads TGTGCCAGCAAAGGATTCAGGGGTCGGTCCTACGAGCAGTACTTC. Supplemented by reference TRBV2 and TRBJ2-7, the full variable domain reads EPEVTQTPSHQVTQMGQEVILRCVPISNHLYFYWYRQILGQKVEFLVSFYNNEISEKSEIFDDQFSVERPDGSNFTLKIRSTKLEDSAMYFCASKGFRGRSYEQYFGPGTRLTVT.